This T cell receptor beta chain was identified during a study of blood T cell repertoires in COVID-19 (dated by TCRdb to the early 2020s). Describing the broader study: The collaborator samples originated in the United States, Italy and Spain and spanned the acute and convalescent phases of COVID-19. The dataset comprised deeply sampled blood TCRbeta repertoires from subjects exposed to, actively infected with, or recovered from COVID-19. HLA class I and class II types, where available, came from metadata supplied by the sample provider rather than from assay-based typing. A de-identified subject ID, COVID-19 status, age in years and sex were almost always included in the sample metadata. The repertoires were released in a freely available public database intended as a resource for research on the immune response to SARS-CoV-2. The samples were drawn from two sources: the first 160 participants of the ongoing ImmuneRACE study, and fewer than 1,500 subjects contributed by 6 global collaborators. The prospective study material was composed of cDNA or gDNA derived from T cells, B-cell-depleted T cells, or PBMCs.

The paper as a whole reports these results and caveats: The amount of clinical and demographic metadata varied by source and participant and was provided uncurated.

To note about this clone: The antigen this receptor binds is unknown. It has no much larger one-base neighbor in the sample; base qualities were not kept.

The germline V gene encodes CDR1 SGHAT and CDR2 FQDESV (reference sequence). The CDR3 holds 15 amino acids from the cysteine to the phenylalanine. The entry retains the CDR3 DNA only, 45 bases that are in frame from base 1. V and J lose 7 bases and 1 base, and a span of 11 bases separates them. TCRbeta CDR3 regions were amplified from genomic DNA by means of the immunoSEQ Assay, a bias-controlled multiplex PCR. On the study's bioinformatics: The number of nucleated cells in each sample was estimated from the amplification of reference gene primers within the assay. To quantify the absolute abundance of each unique TCRbeta CDR3 rearrangement, sequence reads were collapsed and filtered. For each sample, productive Simpson clonality was calculated as the square root of Simpson's diversity index across productive rearrangements. In its TCRdb copy, this immuneACCESS table keeps in-frame sequences only and misses some clones. Where compared with another copy, unresolved V genes explain less than half of these, and the others have no known cause. V, J and clone size are taken as reported in that table, and D and trimming were inferred from the DNA itself. Present in this sample are about 240,000 clones, 70% to 90% of which were seen just once. The ten largest account for under 9% of the sample.

Each collaborating institution followed its own protocols to collect whole blood in K2EDTA tubes. For TCRbeta analysis, collaborator samples were shipped as frozen whole blood, as isolated PBMCs, or as DNA extracted from either sample type. Sequenced: peripheral blood. The TCR sequence derives from a woman aged 70-85 years with active or convalescent COVID-19. Recombination linked TRBV11-1 to TRBJ2-6; perhaps TRBD2 is the D gene, with 6 bases matching. The DNA sequence follows: TGTGCCAGCACTTTGGGGGGATCTGGGGCCAACGTCCTGACTTTC. It is translated as CASTLGGSGANVLTF.